The 21 T cell receptor beta chains in this list originate from one sample, sequenced in a study of T cell responses to AZD1222 COVID-19 vaccine (dated by TCRdb to about 2021). The sample's time point label, decoded: baseline before first vaccination. The library was prepared using the immunoSEQ multiplex PCR assay. As stored in TCRdb, this immuneACCESS dataset retains in-frame rearrangements with V and J assigned. A fraction of the clones does not appear; measured against another copy, unresolved V genes explain less than half of the discrepancy, and the remainder lacks a known reason. Present in this sample are about 120,000 clones, 70% to 90% of which were seen just once. Roughly 1.6% of the sample is in the top ten clones. The starting material was peripheral blood, obtained on day 0 of AZD1222 vaccination. Receptors were obtained from an adult in good health.

The chain couples TRBV7-9 to TRBJ2-5, with D uncertain. Germline V gives CDR1 SEHNR, CDR2 FQNEAQ (reference sequence). The CDR3 consists of 12 residues. V lost 3 bases, J lost 3 bases, and 5 bases lay in between. CDR3 region: CASSLIEETQYF. The DNA of the CDR3 is TGTGCCAGCAGCTTGATCGAAGAGACCCAGTACTTC.

The rearrangement uses TRBV30 and TRBJ1-4; the D is unclear. Germline assignment: CDR1 GTSNPN and CDR2 SVGIG (reference sequence). V lost 1 base and J lost 8, with 11 bases in between. The CDR3 has 13 amino acids. The CDR3 is CAWSEGWREKLFF. The DNA for the CDR3 is TGTGCCTGGAGTGAGGGATGGAGAGAAAAACTGTTTTTT.

This chain uses TRBV4-1 with TRBJ2-1; a weak D match, TRBD2 (6 bases). V lost 1 base and J lost 7, with 17 bases in between. Per the germline V gene, CDR1 is MGHRA and CDR2 is YSYEKL. The CDR3 length is 16 residues. DNA of the CDR3: TGCGCCAGCAGCCAAGCTATTAGGGGAAGCGGGAATGAGCAGTTCTTC. This gives the protein CASSQAIRGSGNEQFF.

The gene calls are TRBV24-1 and TRBJ2-3, with 8 bases fitting TRBD1. The ends lost 4 bases at V and 2 bases at J; junction bases unmatched: 4. The CDR3 has 15 residues. The V gene's germline CDR1 is KGHDR and CDR2 SFDVKD. CDR3 DNA: TGTGCCACCAGTGAACCGGGACAGGTCACAGATACGCAGTATTTT. Protein: CATSEPGQVTDTQYF.

CDR3 protein: CASSPRDSVYGYTF. CDR3 DNA sequence: TGTGCCAGCAGCCCCCGGGACAGCGTCTATGGCTACACCTTC. This chain joins TRBV7-8 and TRBJ1-2; the match to TRBD1 covers 7 bases. Germline CDR1 and CDR2: SGHVS and FQNEAQ. V was pared by 5 bases and J by 4 bases, with 7 bases of the junction left unmatched. The CDR3 totals 14 residues.

This chain joins TRBV5-1 and TRBJ2-1; tentatively, D is TRBD1 (5 bases). Germline V gene data show CDR1 as SGHRS and CDR2 as YFSETQ. With 8 bases removed from V and 4 bases from J, the gap between germline ends came to 16 bases. There are 14 residues in the CDR3. CDR3 amino acids: CARRPVGPYNEQFF. In DNA, the CDR3 is TGCGCCAGGCGGCCTGTGGGGCCATACAATGAGCAGTTCTTC.

The chain employs TRBV27 and TRBJ1-1; 7 bases are shared with TRBD1. Trimming removed 8 bases from V and 8 bases from J; junction bases left unmatched: 8. This CDR3 is built from 12 residues. The germline V gene has CDR1 MNHEY and CDR2 SMNVEV (reference sequence). The CDR3 sequence: CASRQGGGEAFF. CDR3 bases: TGTGCCAGCCGACAGGGAGGTGGGGAAGCTTTCTTT.

V is TRBV19 and J is TRBJ1-5, with a tentative D call TRBD1 (5 bases). Germline V lookup: CDR1 LNHDA, CDR2 SQIVND (reference sequence). The V and J ends lost 1 base and 6 bases respectively, with 16 bases between them. This CDR3 region has 16 residues. DNA of the CDR3: TGTGCCAGTAGTATAGGGTCCGGGGGGGGTAGTCAGCCCCAGCATTTT. It encodes CASSIGSGGGSQPQHF.

The V call is TRBV6-5, the J call TRBJ1-1; D is unresolved. The CDR3 contains 14 residues. CDR1 and CDR2 from the germline V gene are MNHEY and SVGAGI. Trimming left V 2 bases short and J 5 bases short, with 12 bases between. DNA of the CDR3: TGTGCCAGCAGTTACAGGGTGGGGATTACTGAAGCTTTCTTT. Encoded protein: CASSYRVGITEAFF.

Worth noting for this clone: The same CDR3 can be traced to other DNA sequences in this sample. This chain joins TRBV5-1 and TRBJ2-3; no definite D call. V was shortened by 0 bases and J by 3 bases, with 2 bases between the two germline ends. Germline V gives CDR1 SGHRS, CDR2 YFSETQ. There are 12 residues in the CDR3. The CDR3 DNA sequence: TGCGCCAGCAGCTTGGTTACAGATACGCAGTATTTT. Amino acid sequence: CASSLVTDTQYF.

The chain combines TRBV29-1 with TRBJ2-7; the D gene is possibly TRBD2 (6 bases). The CDR3 is 14 residues long. CDR1 is SQVTM and CDR2 is ANQGSEA in the germline V gene. For the CDR3, the DNA is TGCAGTGCCAGCGATTCGGGGGACTCCTACGAGCAGTACTTC. It encodes CSASDSGDSYEQYF.

This clone was observed a few times. The V gene is TRBV13, the J gene TRBJ1-2, with D maybe TRBD1 (5 bases). Deletions cut 3 bases from V and 2 bases from J, with 16 bases between. Looked up from germline, CDR1 is PRHDT and CDR2 is FYEKMQ (reference sequence). This CDR3 has 16 residues. CDR3 residues: CASSFLRVGQNYGYTF. The CDR3 region has the DNA TGTGCCAGCAGCTTTCTCAGGGTGGGCCAAAACTATGGCTACACCTTC.

This clone was found a few times. The chain recombines TRBV30 with TRBJ1-1; a possible D gene is TRBD1 (5 bases). The V gene's germline CDR1 is GTSNPN and CDR2 SVGIG (reference sequence). The CDR3 consists of 15 residues. Trimming removed 3 bases at V and 4 bases at J, with 18 bases between. CDR3 sequence reads: CAWRRRDGRGTEAFF. As DNA, the CDR3 is TGTGCCTGGAGAAGAAGGGACGGGAGGGGCACTGAAGCTTTCTTT.

DNA of the CDR3: TGTGCCAGCAACCCGGGACAGCTGAACACCGGGGAGCTGTTTTTT. As protein: CASNPGQLNTGELFF. The genes are TRBV9 and TRBJ2-2, with 7 bases identical to TRBD1. The CDR3 totals 15 residues. The V gene's germline CDR1 is SGDLS and CDR2 YYNGEE. The V segment lost 6 bases and the J segment 1 base; nucleotides outside the gene matches: 6.

The V call is TRBV18, the J call TRBJ2-5; 8 bases are shared with TRBD1. The CDR3 loop spans 16 amino acids. Germline V CDR1 and CDR2: KGHSH, LQKENI. J gave up 5 bases and V 0 bases, and 8 bases lay outside the gene matches. The CDR3: CASSPPGGRGLETQYF. The CDR3 DNA sequence: TGTGCCAGCTCACCACCGGGCGGCAGGGGGCTTGAGACCCAGTACTTC.

This clone was seen just once. The chain combines TRBV30 with TRBJ2-7; D call uncertain. Germline CDR1 reads GTSNPN; CDR2 reads SVGIG (reference sequence). The germline V and J ends were trimmed by 5 bases and 7 bases, with 15 bases remaining between them. The CDR3 covers 12 residues. Written as DNA, the CDR3 is TGTGCCTGGGGGTTCCTTCCGGAGGAGCAGTACTTC. It is translated as CAWGFLPEEQYF. Together with reference TRBV30 and TRBJ2-7, the CDR3 gives the full variable domain: SQTIHQWPATLVQPVGSPLSLECTVEGTSNPNLYWYRQAAGRGLQLLFYSVGIGQISSEVPQNLSASRPQDRQFILSSKKLLLSDSGFYLCAWGFLPEEQYFGPGTRLTVT.

The CDR3 is CASSVYRGGFPLYSNQPQHF. The CDR3 bases are TGTGCCAGCAGTGTATACAGGGGAGGATTCCCACTCTATAGCAATCAGCCCCAGCATTTT. This chain links TRBV6-4 with TRBJ1-5, with 7 bases that match TRBD1. The length of the CDR3 is 20 residues. Trimming at V came to 4 bases and at J to 0 bases, leaving 18 bases not matched to a gene. Per the germline V gene, CDR1 is MRHNA and CDR2 is SNTAGT.

This chain connects TRBV7-9 to TRBJ1-1; possible D gene TRBD1, 6 bases. With 5 bases removed from V and 2 bases from J, the gap between germline ends came to 12 bases. The CDR3 covers 14 residues. CDR1 and CDR2 (germline): SEHNR, FQNEAQ (reference sequence). As DNA, the CDR3 is TGTGCCAGCAGCCCAGGGGCCGGAAACACTGAAGCTTTCTTT. As protein: CASSPGAGNTEAFF.

There are a few counts of this clone. The chain has TRBV7-2 and TRBJ2-3; 7 bases match TRBD2. Germline V CDR1 and CDR2: SGHTA, FQGNSA. This CDR3 contains 12 residues. V gave up 7 bases and J gave up 7 bases; unmatched junction bases: 5. The CDR3 loop is CASTGGGNTQYF. CDR3 nucleotide sequence: TGTGCCAGCACCGGGGGAGGGAATACGCAGTATTTT.

This chain uses TRBV5-1 with TRBJ2-3, with 12 positions matching TRBD2. The germline gives CDR1 SGHRS, CDR2 YFSETQ. V lost 0 bases to trimming and J lost 4 bases; unmatched junction nucleotides: 6. CDR3 size: 17 residues. The CDR3 DNA follows: TGCGCCAGCAGCTTGGCCGTAGGACTAGCGGGGCCAGATACGCAGTATTTT. Its protein is CASSLAVGLAGPDTQYF.

The CDR3 reads CASSLGWIRELFF. The CDR3 region has the DNA TGTGCCAGCAGCTTAGGATGGATTCGGGAGCTGTTTTTT. The genes are TRBV7-8 and TRBJ2-2; D is unclear. CDR1 SGHVS and CDR2 FQNEAQ come from the germline V gene. The CDR3 sequence is 13 residues long. The germline V and J ends were trimmed by 1 base and 9 bases, with 9 bases remaining between them.